The present entry profiles one T cell receptor (beta chain) with its context. This clone was recorded a few times. Its antigen has not been determined. Per-base quality was not reported, and no clone a single base away is much larger than it. Library prep was done by the immunoSEQ multiplex PCR assay. A mixture of 60 forward primers for TCR Vbeta segments and 13 reverse primers for TCR Jbeta segments was used in the multiplex PCR. The CDR3 region of rearranged TCR beta genes was amplified from genomic DNA with a multiplex PCR assay. On the Illumina HiSeq System, the amplified TCR beta libraries were sequenced as 87-base-pair reads. The authors' pipeline ran thus. A later analysis tallied roughly 80 million unique TCR beta chains across the 600 to 700 repertoires, and about 12 million of those chains were shared by two or more donors. To remove PCR and sequencing errors, raw reads were error-corrected and collapsed into unique sequences using a nearest-neighbor algorithm that merged closely related sequences. V, D and J gene segments were assigned by aligning CDR3 sequences to IMGT reference sequences. For a sequence to be retained, a match of at least six nucleotides was required to both a V gene segment and a J gene segment. A rearrangement was called productive if the CDR3 had no stop codons and remained in frame with V and J, and every other rearrangement was called non-productive. Following IMGT convention, CDR3 was defined as the stretch from the second conserved V-encoded cysteine up to the conserved J-encoded phenylalanine. The earlier analysis of about 570 of the donors excluded any sequence lacking an unambiguous match to a single V gene segment. An earlier analysis of 550 to 650 of the donors classified V segments as functional when productive rearrangements were above 56.7% and as segregating when the standard deviation between donors was above 5%. A statistical classification framework was built for diagnosing cytomegalovirus status from the catalog of TCR beta chain sequences. In a later analysis, V and J genes were assigned by comparing TCR nucleotide sequences against IMGT/GENE-DB human TR gene sequences. In a later analysis, CDR3 sequences and most-parsimonious VDJ recombination scenarios were assigned using the TCRdist pipeline. A later analysis defined each TCR beta chain by its CDR3 amino acid sequence plus V-gene family, and excluded reads lacking a unique V-gene family. A later analysis removed several hundred highly shared, low-generation-probability nucleotide sequences to deal with suspected cross-contamination and a sequencing artifact. For each public chain, a later analysis derived a clonal expansion index from normalized ranks of inferred template counts within each repertoire. A later analysis computed generation probabilities with a VDJ recombination model fitted to out-of-frame rearrangements, and checked the results against IGoR. In a later analysis, TCR-TCR, TCR-HLA and TCR-CMV co-occurrence was scored with hypergeometric tests, and a repertoire-size bias correction was applied to TCR pairs. False discovery rates were estimated in a later analysis by permuting HLA or CMV assignments 20 times. A later analysis grouped co-occurring TCRs with DBSCAN, adding TCRdist sequence similarity when clustering within HLA-allele-positive subsets. Co-occurrence clustering excluded repertoires with fewer than 30,000 or more than 120,000 public chains, plus five with anomalous nucleotide sharing. TCRdb took over this immuneACCESS table, retaining in-frame rearrangements with V and J assigned. Such tables are incomplete; in checked studies, under half of the missing clones stem from an unresolved V gene, and the remainder is unexplained. The V and J calls and clone size are taken from that table; D and trimming were inferred from the DNA. The sample table records hundreds of thousands of clones; approximately 80% of these occur just once. About 0.6% of the sample is taken by the ten largest.

The cohort comprised fewer than 750 healthy bone marrow donors. All cohort members were sampled while nominally healthy, although unrecorded immune exposures were likely present. The donor tested CMV seronegative and was one of the 352 seronegative cohort members. Every donor gave a peripheral blood sample, and the peripheral blood mononuclear cells from that sample were used for TCR beta sequencing. Genomic DNA was extracted from the blood cell samples with the Qiagen DNeasy Blood Extraction Kit. CDR1 and CDR2, looked up from the germline V gene, are MNHNS and SASEGT. Deletion took 8 bases off V and 7 bases off J, with a span of 15 bases between the germline ends. From cysteine to phenylalanine, the CDR3 is 13 amino acids long. Only CDR3 DNA is held: 39 bases, read in frame from base 1. The entry originates in a study of cytomegalovirus exposure and HLA in healthy donors listed by TCRdb under 2017. For the wider study: An earlier analysis of more than 550 of the donors reported about 280 Gb of sequence data and 95 million to 140 million unique TCR beta sequences obtained from about 180 million T cells. A later analysis re-analyzed previously published TCR beta repertoires from hundreds of donors and added high-resolution HLA genotyping to study TCR occurrence patterns. A later genetic analysis used genome-wide SNP genotypes for about 65% of the 666 donors, treating that subset as a discovery cohort. HLA typing covered class I and class II loci at four-digit resolution. The later analysis used no new phenotypic data to find candidate immune exposures, relying instead on TCR beta sequences and their occurrence across donors. The genetic ancestry cluster associated with self-reported Caucasian donors included 81% of the approximately 400 genotyped donors. Donor age, sex, ethnicity and CMV serostatus were compiled together with the repertoire data. The aim of the study was to test whether cataloging public T cell receptors could identify signatures of past pathogen exposure. All discovery cohort repertoires had been generated on a single sequencing platform. To predict cytomegalovirus infection status, the study brought together high-throughput TCR immunosequencing, statistical association of individual TCRs with disease status, and machine learning. Five DR-DQ haplotypes were handled as single units for association and clustering, since linkage in the cohort was strong. The study used immunosequencing to profile the T cell repertoires of several hundred subjects and linked those repertoires to cytomegalovirus serostatus. The number of donors typed differed by locus, with about 629-630 for A, B, C, DRB1 and DQB1, roughly 520 for DQA1, 600 to 610 for DPA1, and around 430 for DPB1. To decide whether each TCR beta V gene segment behaved as functional or pseudogenic, an earlier analysis of approximately 600 of the donors relied on high-throughput TCR beta sequencing. A separate validation cohort of over a hundred different subjects was used in addition to the roughly 700-subject first cohort. On average, around 230,000 unique TCR beta nucleotide sequences were sequenced per donor among a few hundred genotyped donors of the cohort, with roughly 18% of those sequences being non-productive. An early release that covered several hundred HLA-typed donors contained approximately 320 gigabases of sequencing data and 80 million or so unique TCR sequences.

Results the study describes overall, beyond this receptor: Cytomegalovirus status was reported to be diagnosed by the classifier with high specificity and sensitivity in both the original and validation cohorts. A few of the identified cytomegalovirus-associated TCR beta chains were confirmed in vitro to be specific for cytomegalovirus antigens. HLA typing was unavailable for some donors at each locus, so association tests used only the typed subset. A further reported finding was that TCR beta sequences accurately predicted the HLA-A and HLA-B alleles for most subjects in the first cohort. Specific HLA alleles were associated with over 15,000 TCR beta sequences at a false discovery rate of 0.05 in a later analysis. In this cohort, only TCR beta chains were sequenced, and detectable features were limited by the absence of alpha or paired-chain data. In a later analysis, HLA-associated TCR beta chains were found to be more clonally expanded and to have lower generation probabilities than equally common non-associated chains. An earlier analysis of 450 to 750 of the donors showed that most TCR beta V segments appeared in productive rearrangements either about 87% or about 30% of the time, which broadly matched IMGT annotations. According to a later genetic analysis, donors in an Asian-associated ancestry cluster had fewer N-insertions in productive TCRs than the approximately 630-donor mean. In the study, about 150 TCR beta chains were listed as associated with cytomegalovirus. Most TCR sequences were seen in very few donors, while some public TCRs were found in many individuals. According to the authors, the approach could potentially be generalized to other disease states and immunological phenotypes. Sequencing depth was assumed to be roughly uniform across donors in the presence/absence analyses, though that assumption may not hold. Most CMV-associated TCR beta chains appeared to be HLA-restricted in a later analysis, and the HLA associations seemed to be driven largely by CMV exposure. CMV serostatus was the only immune exposure information available for the cohort. Several of the top co-occurrence clusters appeared to be linked to parvovirus B19, influenza, CMV and Epstein-Barr virus, according to a later analysis. When HLA alleles, especially DR and DQ, strongly co-occurred, TCR associations were difficult to assign to individual alleles. The sequencing pipeline was judged likely to have produced a cluster of highly shared sequence variants as a technical artifact. In a later analysis, the rate of TCR association differed among HLA loci, with DRB1 alleles having the most associated TCRs and HLA-C alleles having the fewest. In a later genetic analysis, a missense DCLRE1C variant was associated with V-gene and J-gene trimming of TCR beta chains, and the association was replicated in an independent cohort. Because the 87-base-pair reads could not distinguish some IMGT-functional V segments, including TRBV6-2 and TRBV6-3, those segments were excluded. Linkage disequilibrium might explain the correlated functional status among segregating V segments, but an unknown experimental factor could not be ruled out. The earlier analysis of some 540 of the donors excluded fewer than 20 rarely observed V segments, including chromosome 9 orphons, because counts were too low.

The TCR originated in a woman aged 35 to 49 in good health and CMV-seronegative. This chain is built from TRBV6-1 and TRBJ1-5; TRBD1 is possibly the D segment (6 matching bases). Sequences were obtained from PBMCs. The nucleotide sequence reads TGTGCCAGCTCGAATCAGGGGATCCAGCCCCAGCATTTT. It is translated as CASSNQGIQPQHF.